One and the same sample provided the 4 T cell receptor beta chains below, sequenced in a study of blood T cell repertoires in COVID-19. The table came from immunoSEQ multiplex PCR; TCRdb's copy has only in-frame clones and leaves some out. The table includes roughly 380,000 clones, approximately 91% detected once. The sequenced material came from peripheral blood. These receptors all come from a middle-aged woman with COVID-19, enrolled during active disease.

This chain uses TRBV27 with TRBJ2-1; TRBD2 matches at 7 bases. Germline V gene data show CDR1 as MNHEY and CDR2 as SMNVEV (reference sequence). After removal of 5 bases from V and 9 bases from J, the junction contained 10 bases not matched to a gene. The CDR3 totals 14 residues. The DNA of the CDR3 is TGTGCCAGCAGTAGCCGGGACTACCTAAGTGAGCAGTTCTTC. Translation: CASSSRDYLSEQFF.

J is TRBJ2-7 and V is TRBV18, with 7 bases identical to TRBD1. CDR3 length equals 13 residues. V lost 6 bases to trimming and J lost 1 base; unmatched junction nucleotides: 3. Germline CDR1 and CDR2: KGHSH and LQKENI. DNA of the CDR3: TGTGCCAGCTCTAAGGGACAGTCCTACGAGCAGTACTTC. As protein: CASSKGQSYEQYF.

The rearrangement links TRBV28 to TRBJ1-1; D unresolved. Germline CDR1 is MDHEN and CDR2 is SYDVKM. The CDR3 is made up of 12 amino acids. Between the trimmed V and J ends, which lost 5 bases and 3 bases, there was a span of 7 bases. CDR3 nucleotide sequence: TGTGCCAGCAGTCAGCAGGACACTGAAGCTTTCTTT. It is translated as CASSQQDTEAFF.

This sequence joins TRBV5-1 and TRBJ2-2; D gene uncertain. The germline gives CDR1 SGHRS, CDR2 YFSETQ. The CDR3 spans 13 residues. Trimming cost V 0 bases and J 6 bases, with 6 bases left between them. The CDR3 loop reads CASSLELAGELFF. CDR3 in DNA: TGCGCCAGCAGCTTGGAGCTTGCCGGGGAGCTGTTTTTT.